This passage covers 10 T cell receptor beta chains from one sample sequenced in a study of cytotoxic CD8 clonotypes in ibrutinib-treated CLL. Sequencing used immunoSEQ multiplex PCR; TCRdb keeps in-frame clones, though not all of them. The top ten clones hold 4.8% of a sample with 85,000 or so clones, around 75% of them seen once. The sequencing here drew on PBMCs, taken after 12 months of ibrutinib treatment. These TCRs come from a human donor with chronic lymphocytic leukemia.

The chain employs TRBV28 and TRBJ2-2, with D tentatively TRBD1 (6 bases). V lost 3 bases and J lost 7, with 18 bases in between. The CDR3 runs to 16 residues. Germline values: CDR1 MDHEN, CDR2 SYDVKM. DNA of the CDR3: TGTGCCAGCAGTTTCTGGCAGGGGAAAAGCGACGGGGAGCTGTTTTTT. Its protein is CASSFWQGKSDGELFF.

This clone showed up just a few times. This sequence joins TRBV10-3 and TRBJ1-5; a possible D gene is TRBD1 (5 bases). Trimming left V 7 bases short and J 7 bases short, with 14 bases between. CDR1 is ENHRY and CDR2 is SYGVKD in the germline V gene. The length of the CDR3 is 13 residues. The CDR3 coding sequence is TGTGCCATCAACGGGGCCTTTGGCCAGCCCCAGCATTTT. Translated: CAINGAFGQPQHF.

The chain couples TRBV28 to TRBJ2-7; D is possibly TRBD2 (5 bases). CDR3 length equals 12 residues. Germline V gene data show CDR1 as MDHEN and CDR2 as SYDVKM. Trimming left V 10 bases short and J 7 bases short, with 17 bases between. CDR3 coding DNA: TGTGCCACCGGAGGCGCCCCCCTGGAGCAGTACTTC. It specifies CATGGAPLEQYF.

V gene TRBV6-6 combines with J gene TRBJ1-2; D perhaps matches TRBD1 (5 bases). Per the germline V gene, CDR1 is MNHNY and CDR2 is SVGAGI (reference sequence). CDR3 length: 13 residues. V was shortened by 2 bases and J by 2 bases, with 6 bases between the two germline ends. The CDR3 nucleotides read TGTGCCAGCAGTTACCGGGACAACTATGGCTACACCTTC. Its translation is CASSYRDNYGYTF.

J is TRBJ1-5 and V is TRBV4-1; 7 nucleotides align to TRBD1. CDR3 length: 15 amino acids. V lost 4 bases, J lost 10 bases, and 13 bases stayed unmatched. Germline V gives CDR1 MGHRA, CDR2 YSYEKL. DNA for the CDR3: TGCGCCAGCAGCCTTTCGGACAGGACCGATAGACCCCAGCATTTT. The encoded protein is CASSLSDRTDRPQHF.

The V gene is TRBV4-3, the J gene TRBJ2-4; D perhaps matches TRBD1 (6 bases). Looked up from germline, CDR1 is LGHNA and CDR2 is YSLEER. The CDR3 is 14 amino acids. V gave up 1 base and J gave up 7 bases, with 11 bases separating them. In nucleotides, the CDR3 is TGCGCCAGCAGCCAAGGTTTACAGGGCAACATTCAGTACTTC. Translation gives CASSQGLQGNIQYF.

The genes are TRBV2 and TRBJ1-3, with D maybe TRBD1 (6 bases). This CDR3 has 13 residues. Trimming stripped 11 bases from V and 2 bases from J, with 13 bases between. Germline values: CDR1 SNHLY, CDR2 FYNNEI. This chain's CDR3 is CAGRGGPGNTIYF. The CDR3, as DNA: TGTGCCGGGCGGGGGGGCCCTGGAAACACCATATATTTT.

The gene calls are TRBV19 and TRBJ1-2; 7 bases are shared with TRBD1. Unmatched junction bases numbered 6, after V lost 6 bases and J lost 5 bases. CDR1 and CDR2 (germline): LNHDA, SQIVND (reference sequence). CDR3 length: 13 residues. CDR3 sequence: CASRPAGGYGYTF. The CDR3 DNA sequence: TGTGCCAGTAGGCCGGCAGGGGGGTATGGCTACACCTTC.

This chain connects TRBV28 to TRBJ2-5; the match to TRBD2 covers 8 bases. V shed 7 bases, J shed 13 bases, and the junction held 11 bases outside the gene matches. The CDR3 is 12 amino acids. Germline CDR1 reads MDHEN; CDR2 reads SYDVKM. CDR3 coding DNA: TGTGCCAGCACCGCGGCCGGGACTAGTTGGTACTTC. This encodes CASTAAGTSWYF.

The genes are TRBV7-3 and TRBJ1-2; TRBD1 matches 7 bases. The CDR3 has 14 amino acids. J gave up 4 bases and V 1 base, and 3 bases lay outside the gene matches. Germline V gene lookup returns CDR1 SGHTA and CDR2 FQGTGA. As DNA, the CDR3 is TGTGCCAGCAGCTTAAACCGGGACAGCTATGGCTACACCTTC. Translated, it gives CASSLNRDSYGYTF.